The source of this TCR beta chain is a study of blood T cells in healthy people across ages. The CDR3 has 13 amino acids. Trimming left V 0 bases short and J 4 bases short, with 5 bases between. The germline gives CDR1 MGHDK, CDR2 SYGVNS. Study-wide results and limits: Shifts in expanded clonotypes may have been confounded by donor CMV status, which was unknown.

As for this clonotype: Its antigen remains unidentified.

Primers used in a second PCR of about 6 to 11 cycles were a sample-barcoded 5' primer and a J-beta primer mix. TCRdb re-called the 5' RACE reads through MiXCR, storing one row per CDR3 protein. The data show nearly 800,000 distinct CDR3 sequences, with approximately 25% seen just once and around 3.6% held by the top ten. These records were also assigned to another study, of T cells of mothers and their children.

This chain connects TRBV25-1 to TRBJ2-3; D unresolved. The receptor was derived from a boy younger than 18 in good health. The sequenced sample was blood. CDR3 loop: CASSEYGADTQYF. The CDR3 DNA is TGTGCCAGCAGTGAATACGGTGCAGATACGCAGTATTTT. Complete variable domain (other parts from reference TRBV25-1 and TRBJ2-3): EADIYQTPRYLVIGTGKKITLECSQTMGHDKMYWYQQDPGMELHLIHYSYGVNSTEKGDLSSESTVSRIRTEHFPLTLESARPSHTSQYLCASSEYGADTQYFGPGTRLTVL.